The clone carrying this TCR beta chain was found many times. Its matching antigen is unknown. This CDR3 is 14 amino acids long. Germline assignment: CDR1 SNHLY and CDR2 FYNNEI. J gave up 1 base and V 6 bases, and 4 bases lay outside the gene matches. Donors were healthy Caucasian individuals from Russia aged about 6 to 95. Isolating PBMCs gave at least 6.5 million of these cells per sample. Through a sample-barcoded 5' primer and a J-beta primer mix, a second PCR was run for about 6 to 11 cycles. TCRdb ran MiXCR on the 5' RACE reads and lists one entry per CDR3 protein. The data contain 590,000 or so distinct CDR3 sequences, less than 35% of them singletons. This sample is drawn from a study of blood T cells in healthy people across ages. Findings of the study overall: There was no known CMV status for donors, so expanded clonotype changes were possibly confounded.

V gene TRBV2 combines with J gene TRBJ2-7, with 9 bases that match TRBD1. What was sequenced was blood. The clonotype was recovered from an elderly woman in good health. The CDR3 region has the DNA TGTGCCAGCAGGATACAGGGGGCATCCTACGAGCAGTACTTC. It codes for CASRIQGASYEQYF. Filled out from reference TRBV2 and TRBJ2-7, the complete variable domain reads EPEVTQTPSHQVTQMGQEVILRCVPISNHLYFYWYRQILGQKVEFLVSFYNNEISEKSEIFDDQFSVERPDGSNFTLKIRSTKLEDSAMYFCASRIQGASYEQYFGPGTRLTVT.